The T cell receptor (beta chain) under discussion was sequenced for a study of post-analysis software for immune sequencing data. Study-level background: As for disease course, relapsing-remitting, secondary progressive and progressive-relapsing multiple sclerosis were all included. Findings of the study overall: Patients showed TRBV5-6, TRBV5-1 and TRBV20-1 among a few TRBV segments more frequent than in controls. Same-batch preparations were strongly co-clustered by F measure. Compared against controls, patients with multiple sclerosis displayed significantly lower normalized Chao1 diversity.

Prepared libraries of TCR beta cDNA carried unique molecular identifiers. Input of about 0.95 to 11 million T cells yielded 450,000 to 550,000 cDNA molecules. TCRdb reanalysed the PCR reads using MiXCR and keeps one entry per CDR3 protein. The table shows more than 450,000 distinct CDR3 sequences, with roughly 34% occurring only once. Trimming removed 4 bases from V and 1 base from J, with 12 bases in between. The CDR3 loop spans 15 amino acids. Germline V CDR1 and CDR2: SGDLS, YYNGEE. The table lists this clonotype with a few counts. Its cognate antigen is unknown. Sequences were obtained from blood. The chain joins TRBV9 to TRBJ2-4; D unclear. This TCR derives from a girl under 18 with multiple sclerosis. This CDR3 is CASSPEIRAKNIQYF. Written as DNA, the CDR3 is TGTGCCAGCAGCCCCGAAATAAGGGCCAAAAACATTCAGTACTTC.